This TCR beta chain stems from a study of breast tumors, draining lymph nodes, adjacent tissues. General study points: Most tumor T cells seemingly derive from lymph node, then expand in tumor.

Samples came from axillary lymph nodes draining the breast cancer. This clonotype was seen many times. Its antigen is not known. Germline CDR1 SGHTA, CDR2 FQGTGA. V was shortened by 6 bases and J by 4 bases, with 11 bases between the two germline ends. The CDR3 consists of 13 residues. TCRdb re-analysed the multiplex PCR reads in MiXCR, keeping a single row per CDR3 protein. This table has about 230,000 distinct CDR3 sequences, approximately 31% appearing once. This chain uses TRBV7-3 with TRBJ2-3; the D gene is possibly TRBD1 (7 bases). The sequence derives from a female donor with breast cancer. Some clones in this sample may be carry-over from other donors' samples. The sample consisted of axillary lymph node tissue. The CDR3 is CASRRDSADTQYF. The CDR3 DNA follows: TGTGCCAGCAGGCGGGACAGCGCAGATACGCAGTATTTT. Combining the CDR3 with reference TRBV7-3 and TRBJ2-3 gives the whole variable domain GAGVSQTPSNKVTEKGKYVELRCDPISGHTALYWYRQSLGQGPEFLIYFQGTGAADDSGLPNDRFFAVRPEGSVSTLKIQRTERGDSAVYLCASRRDSADTQYFGPGTRLTVL.